This passage covers 15 T cell receptor beta chains from one sample sequenced in a study of T cell responses to AZD1222 COVID-19 vaccine. Assay used: immunoSEQ multiplex PCR; TCRdb lists only in-frame clones, some missing. This sample has about 120,000 clones, with roughly 84% found just once. Material: peripheral blood, obtained on day 0 of AZD1222 vaccination. The receptor source for this set is an adult in good health.

The gene calls are TRBV3-1 (or the pseudogene TRBV3-2) and TRBJ1-1; D unclear. CDR1 and CDR2 (germline): LGHDT, YNNKEL (reference sequence). The CDR3 totals 16 residues. Trimming cost V 4 bases and J 2 bases, with 17 bases left between them. The CDR3 spells CASSPVDSYTNTEAFF. As DNA, the CDR3 is TGTGCCAGCAGCCCAGTCGATAGTTACACAAACACTGAAGCTTTCTTT.

The gene calls are TRBV9 and TRBJ1-2; D unclear. This CDR3 region has 14 residues. Germline CDR1 SGDLS, CDR2 YYNGEE. Trimming left V 0 bases short and J 4 bases short, with 10 bases between. The DNA for the CDR3 is TGTGCCAGCAGCGTAGCAGAGGTAGGCTATGGCTACACCTTC. Translated, it gives CASSVAEVGYGYTF.

The gene calls are TRBV7-2 and TRBJ2-3; D remains unclear. Germline assignment: CDR1 SGHTA and CDR2 FQGNSA. This CDR3 has 13 residues. With 2 bases removed from V and 4 bases from J, the gap between germline ends came to 7 bases. In nucleotides, the CDR3 is TGTGCCAGCAGCTTAAGTGGACCAGATACGCAGTATTTT. Its protein product is CASSLSGPDTQYF.

The chain has TRBV5-1 and TRBJ2-7; D is ambiguous. The CDR3 totals 12 residues. V was pared by 6 bases and J by 7 bases, with 14 bases between. From germline, CDR1 is SGHRS and CDR2 YFSETQ. The CDR3 loop is CASTDGPREQYF. DNA of the CDR3: TGCGCCAGCACCGACGGGCCTCGGGAGCAGTACTTC.

The rearrangement links TRBV11-2 to TRBJ1-3; possibly TRBD1 for D (5 bases). The CDR3 extends over 13 amino acids. Per germline, CDR1 SGHAT and CDR2 FQNNGV. The V gene lost 4 bases and the J gene lost 5 bases, with 9 bases spanning the gap. As DNA, the CDR3 is TGTGCCAGCAGCTCAGACAGAAGAAACACCATATATTTT. Amino acid sequence: CASSSDRRNTIYF.

The chain combines TRBV3-1 (or the pseudogene TRBV3-2) with TRBJ2-3; the match to TRBD1 covers 7 bases. The CDR3 is 13 amino acids. The germline V gene encodes CDR1 LGHDT and CDR2 YNNKEL (reference sequence). Trimming removed 4 bases from V and 7 bases from J; junction bases left unmatched: 5. CDR3 sequence reads: CASSLKGAYTQYF. The CDR3 bases are TGTGCCAGCAGCCTGAAGGGGGCCTATACGCAGTATTTT.

This rearrangement joins TRBV4-3 to TRBJ1-2; D is possibly TRBD1 (5 bases). The CDR3 contains 15 residues. Trimming removed 0 bases at V and 7 bases at J, with 15 bases between. CDR1 is LGHNA and CDR2 is YSLEER in the germline V gene. The CDR3 nucleotides read TGCGCCAGCAGCCAAGATCTTCAGGGTATCACTGGCTACACCTTC. Residues: CASSQDLQGITGYTF.

The chain couples TRBV6-1 to TRBJ2-1; TRBD1 or TRBD2 may be the D gene (5 bases each). Germline CDR1 and CDR2: MNHNS and SASEGT. The V gene lost 1 base and the J gene lost 11 bases, with 9 bases spanning the gap. The CDR3 spans 12 residues. The CDR3 coding sequence is TGTGCCAGCAGTGAAGTCGGGGCCCAGCAGTTCTTC. Translating it yields CASSEVGAQQFF.

This chain uses TRBV15 with TRBJ2-6; no firm D call. The CDR3 consists of 13 residues. Trimming stripped 6 bases from V and 7 bases from J, with 10 bases between. Looked up from germline, CDR1 is LNHNV and CDR2 is YYDKDF (reference sequence). The CDR3 DNA reads as TGTGCCACCAGTTCGGGTTTTGCCAACGTCCTGACTTTC. Its translation: CATSSGFANVLTF.

V usage is TRBV3-1 (or the pseudogene TRBV3-2) and J usage is TRBJ1-5, with D perhaps TRBD1 (6 bases). The CDR3 covers 16 residues. Per the germline V gene, CDR1 is LGHDT and CDR2 is YNNKEL (reference sequence). Trimming removed 1 base from V and 3 bases from J, with 13 bases in between. The CDR3: CASSQGGGQINQPQHF. The CDR3 nucleotides are TGTGCCAGCAGCCAAGGAGGCGGACAGATCAATCAGCCCCAGCATTTT.

The chain links TRBV3-1 (or the pseudogene TRBV3-2) to TRBJ1-1; no clear D gene. Per the germline V gene, CDR1 is LGHDT and CDR2 is YNNKEL (reference sequence). This CDR3 is built from 12 residues. The V and J ends lost 3 bases and 4 bases respectively, with 6 bases between them. CDR3 protein: CASSHSSTEAFF. The CDR3 DNA reads TGTGCCAGCAGCCACAGTAGCACTGAAGCTTTCTTT.

The chain is built from TRBV10-3 and TRBJ2-2; D remains unclear. The CDR3 loop spans 17 amino acids. Trimming took off 0 bases at V and 0 bases at J, with 11 bases between the two ends. Germline CDR1 and CDR2: ENHRY and SYGVKD. The CDR3 is CAISESGQVANTGELFF. CDR3 in DNA: TGTGCCATCAGTGAGTCGGGTCAGGTCGCGAACACCGGGGAGCTGTTTTTT.

This chain links TRBV7-9 with TRBJ1-2; no clear D. Between the trimmed V and J ends, which lost 1 base and 4 bases, there was a span of 16 bases. There are 16 residues in the CDR3. CDR1 SEHNR and CDR2 FQNEAQ come from the germline V gene (reference sequence). CDR3 nucleotides: TGTGCCAGCAGCTTAGGGTGGGGTGAAACAGTCTATGGCTACACCTTC. It yields the protein CASSLGWGETVYGYTF.

DNA for the CDR3: TGTGCCAGCAGTGGTCAGCTCTCGGGCACTGGACAGCCCCAGCATTTT. The encoded protein is CASSGQLSGTGQPQHF. This sequence joins TRBV6-1 and TRBJ1-5; D not resolved. The CDR3 is made up of 16 amino acids. Trimming shortened V by 4 bases and J by 7 bases, and 20 bases separated the two germline ends. CDR1 is MNHNS, CDR2 SASEGT, per germline.

The rearrangement links TRBV30 to TRBJ2-2; a weak D match, TRBD1 (5 bases). Germline V CDR1 and CDR2: GTSNPN, SVGIG (reference sequence). The CDR3 has 14 amino acids. Deletions cut 4 bases from V and 2 bases from J, with 11 bases between. The CDR3 nucleotides read TGTGCCTGGAACAGGCAGGCCAACACCGGGGAGCTGTTTTTT. It is translated as CAWNRQANTGELFF.